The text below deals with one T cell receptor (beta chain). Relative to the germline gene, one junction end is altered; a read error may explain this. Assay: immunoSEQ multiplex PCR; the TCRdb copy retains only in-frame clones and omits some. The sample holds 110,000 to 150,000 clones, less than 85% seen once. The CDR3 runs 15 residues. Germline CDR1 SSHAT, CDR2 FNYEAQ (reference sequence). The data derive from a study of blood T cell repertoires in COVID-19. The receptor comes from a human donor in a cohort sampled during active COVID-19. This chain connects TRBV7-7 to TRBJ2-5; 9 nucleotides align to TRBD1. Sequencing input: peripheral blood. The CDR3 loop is CASSFVTGGTETQYF. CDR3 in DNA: TGTGCTAGCAGCTTTGTGACAGGGGGTACAGAGACCCAGTACTTC.